These 32 T cell receptor beta chains share one sample of origin, sequenced in a study of control samples from healthy donors and cancer patients. The protocol was immunoSEQ multiplex PCR, while the TCRdb copy is restricted to in-frame clones and leaves out a portion. The sample lists 150,000 to 160,000 clones, nearly 95% occurring once. The sequenced material came from blood. Receptor source: a man aged 50-59 years in good health.

The chain recombines TRBV10-3 with TRBJ2-4, with TRBD1 matching over 9 bases. V gave up 2 bases and J gave up 3 bases; unmatched junction bases: 5. Per the germline V gene, CDR1 is ENHRY and CDR2 is SYGVKD. The CDR3 covers 16 residues. The CDR3 sequence is CAISEGDRAVKNIQYF. CDR3 DNA: TGTGCCATCAGTGAGGGGGACAGGGCGGTCAAAAACATTCAGTACTTC.

The count of this clone is one. The gene calls are TRBV18 and TRBJ1-2; D might be TRBD1 (5 bases). There are 16 residues in the CDR3. Between the trimmed V and J ends, which lost 1 base and 6 bases, there was a span of 18 bases. The V gene's germline CDR1 is KGHSH and CDR2 LQKENI. In DNA form, the CDR3 reads TGTGCCAGCTCACCACTCCGTATTCCGGGGGAGGATGGCTACACCTTC. It codes for CASSPLRIPGEDGYTF.

The chain carries TRBV5-1 and TRBJ1-5; possibly TRBD1 for D (5 bases). The V end was cut by 4 bases, the J end by 7 bases, with 15 bases between. The CDR3 consists of 14 residues. CDR1 and CDR2 (germline): SGHRS, YFSETQ. Written as DNA, the CDR3 is TGCGCCAGCAGCCCCACGGGGCTGGGACAGCCCCAGCATTTT. Translated: CASSPTGLGQPQHF.

The chain recombines TRBV5-1 with TRBJ2-1; 7 bases align to TRBD1. J lost 8 bases, V lost 0 bases, and 2 bases had no gene match. Per germline, CDR1 SGHRS and CDR2 YFSETQ. The CDR3 is made up of 13 amino acids. The CDR3 is CASSLGQGYEQFF. The CDR3, as DNA: TGCGCCAGCAGCTTGGGACAGGGCTATGAGCAGTTCTTC. Filled out from reference TRBV5-1 and TRBJ2-1, the complete variable domain reads KAGVTQTPRYLIKTRGQQVTLSCSPISGHRSVSWYQQTPGQGLQFLFEYFSETQRNKGNFPGRFSGRQFSNSRSEMNVSTLELGDSALYLCASSLGQGYEQFFGPGTRLTVL.

The rearrangement joins TRBV18 to TRBJ2-1; 11 nucleotides agree with TRBD2. The V segment lost 6 bases and the J segment 9 bases; nucleotides outside the gene matches: 4. This CDR3 comprises 13 residues. Per germline, CDR1 KGHSH and CDR2 LQKENI. CDR3 sequence: CASSSGTSGEQFF. CDR3 DNA sequence: TGTGCCAGCTCGTCCGGGACTAGCGGTGAGCAGTTCTTC.

V usage is TRBV5-1 and J usage is TRBJ2-3; possibly TRBD1 or TRBD2 for D (7 bases each). V dropped 8 bases and J dropped 0 bases, with 13 bases sitting between them. Germline lookup yields CDR1 SGHRS and CDR2 YFSETQ. The CDR3 runs to 14 residues. The CDR3 DNA sequence: TGCGCCAGTCAGGGGGGGTCAAGCACAGATACGCAGTATTTT. Protein: CASQGGSSTDTQYF.

The V gene is TRBV28, the J gene TRBJ1-5, with no clear D. In germline, CDR1 is MDHEN, CDR2 SYDVKM. The CDR3 runs to 13 residues. V was trimmed by 5 bases and J by 4 bases, leaving 9 bases between them. CDR3 nucleotides: TGTGCCAGCAGTGGGCCGGGTAATCAGCCCCAGCATTTT. It encodes CASSGPGNQPQHF.

This clone was seen only once. The V call is TRBV10-3, the J call TRBJ2-7; D unresolved. Trimming took 6 bases from V and 0 from J, leaving 24 bases between them. This CDR3 comprises 18 residues. Per germline, CDR1 ENHRY and CDR2 SYGVKD. The CDR3 reads CAIRKGKGEQLLSYEQYF. For the CDR3, the DNA is TGTGCCATCAGGAAGGGAAAGGGCGAGCAACTCCTCTCCTACGAGCAGTACTTC.

The chain couples TRBV5-1 to TRBJ2-2; D not resolved. Trimming shortened V by 1 base and J by 7 bases, and 17 bases separated the two germline ends. From germline, CDR1 is SGHRS and CDR2 YFSETQ. The CDR3 covers 16 residues. The CDR3 sequence: CASSLSRISMFGELFF. CDR3 bases: TGCGCCAGCAGCTTGTCTCGCATCAGCATGTTCGGGGAGCTGTTTTTT.

This chain uses TRBV18 with TRBJ2-1, with a weak D call TRBD2 (5 bases). The CDR3 covers 19 residues. CDR1 and CDR2 from the germline V gene are KGHSH and LQKENI. V was cut by 6 bases and J by 1 base, with 25 bases left in between. CDR3 sequence (DNA): TGTGCCAGCTCGGCCCAATGGCTAGCCAAAGGTGGGTCCTACAATGAGCAGTTCTTC. Amino acid sequence: CASSAQWLAKGGSYNEQFF.

The chain uses TRBV11-3 and TRBJ2-7; 12 bases map to TRBD1. The length of the CDR3 is 15 residues. The germline gives CDR1 SGHNT, CDR2 YENEEA. V lost 3 bases and J lost 6; bases outside the gene matches: 6. The CDR3 loop is CASSLTGQGASEQYF. The CDR3 DNA reads as TGTGCCAGCAGCTTGACGGGACAGGGGGCGAGCGAGCAGTACTTC.

The rearrangement links TRBV11-2 to TRBJ2-3; 9 bases match TRBD2. This CDR3 is built from 17 residues. Germline CDR1 and CDR2: SGHAT and FQNNGV. J lost 1 base, V lost 4 bases, and 9 bases had no gene match. The CDR3 reads CASSSWGGLAGTDTQYF. Written as DNA, the CDR3 is TGTGCCAGCAGCTCCTGGGGGGGACTAGCAGGCACAGATACGCAGTATTTT. Drawing the rest from reference TRBV11-2 and TRBJ2-3, the complete variable domain is EAGVAQSPRYKIIEKRQSVAFWCNPISGHATLYWYQQILGQGPKLLIQFQNNGVVDDSQLPKDRFSAERLKGVDSTLKIQPAKLEDSAVYLCASSSWGGLAGTDTQYFGPGTRLTVL.

This sequence joins TRBV27 and TRBJ1-1; no reliable D call. CDR1 MNHEY and CDR2 SMNVEV come from the germline V gene (reference sequence). The CDR3 spans 15 residues. Trimming removed 0 bases at V and 7 bases at J, with 15 bases between. In DNA form, the CDR3 reads TGTGCCAGCAGTTTATCGGCTGGGTGGGCTGATGAAGCTTTCTTT. This sequence encodes CASSLSAGWADEAFF.

This chain joins TRBV27 and TRBJ1-2, with 8 bases identical to TRBD1. This CDR3 has 13 residues. The V gene's germline CDR1 is MNHEY and CDR2 SMNVEV (reference sequence). J gave up 9 bases and V 6 bases, and 9 bases lay outside the gene matches. CDR3 coding DNA: TGTGCCAGCAGATCGGACAGGGTCTTCAGCTACACCTTC. Translated, it gives CASRSDRVFSYTF.

The J gene is TRBJ2-2, the V gene TRBV27, with D possibly being TRBD1 (6 bases). CDR3 length equals 14 residues. Looked up from germline, CDR1 is MNHEY and CDR2 is SMNVEV (reference sequence). The V gene lost 1 base and the J gene lost 5 bases, with 8 bases spanning the gap. In DNA, the CDR3 is TGTGCCAGCAGTTTATTCAGGGGAACCGGGGAGCTGTTTTTT. It specifies CASSLFRGTGELFF.

The V call is TRBV11-2, the J call TRBJ1-2; D unclear. The CDR3 runs 11 residues. Germline V gene lookup returns CDR1 SGHAT and CDR2 FQNNGV. V was clipped by 1 base and J by 6 bases, with 3 bases between them. CDR3: CASSLVDGYTF. The CDR3 bases are TGTGCCAGCAGCTTAGTAGATGGCTACACCTTC.

V and J are TRBV28 and TRBJ1-2, with a weak D call TRBD1 (6 bases). The CDR3 is 15 residues long. V lost 6 bases and J 8 bases, leaving 22 bases between the germline ends. Germline V gives CDR1 MDHEN, CDR2 SYDVKM. The CDR3 loop reads CASSGIQGRLYGYTF. The DNA of the CDR3 is TGTGCCAGCAGCGGAATTCAGGGGAGGCTTTACGGCTACACCTTC.

For this clone: The sample has other DNA sequences that encode this CDR3 too. The chain carries TRBV30 and TRBJ2-7; no clear D gene. V lost 0 bases, J lost 6 bases, and 6 bases lay in between. The CDR3 has 11 amino acids. Looked up from germline, CDR1 is GTSNPN and CDR2 is SVGIG (reference sequence). In DNA form, the CDR3 reads TGTGCCTGGAGTGTGACGGGCGAGCAGTACTTC. Protein product: CAWSVTGEQYF.

The rearrangement uses TRBV7-9 and TRBJ2-1; D is unresolved. CDR1 is SEHNR, CDR2 FQNEAQ, per germline (reference sequence). Trimming took 1 base from V and 7 from J, leaving 2 bases between them. CDR3 length equals 11 residues. The CDR3 sequence is CASSLENEQFF. The CDR3 DNA sequence: TGTGCCAGCAGCTTAGAAAATGAGCAGTTCTTC.

This clone was detected once. V gene TRBV10-3 combines with J gene TRBJ2-7; 10 bases fit TRBD2. Germline loops: CDR1 ENHRY, CDR2 SYGVKD. V lost 3 bases, J lost 3 bases, and 5 bases stayed unmatched. The CDR3 contains 15 residues. CDR3 sequence: CAISDFTSGNYEQYF. The CDR3 DNA sequence: TGTGCCATCAGTGACTTTACTAGCGGGAACTACGAGCAGTACTTC.

The gene calls are TRBV5-1 and TRBJ2-1, with 7 nucleotides matching TRBD1. Germline CDR1 reads SGHRS; CDR2 reads YFSETQ. The CDR3 runs to 16 residues. V lost 1 base to trimming and J lost 1 base; unmatched junction nucleotides: 5. CDR3: CASSLRGQPSYNEQFF. The CDR3 DNA reads TGCGCCAGCAGCTTGAGGGGACAGCCATCCTACAATGAGCAGTTCTTC. Combining the CDR3 with reference TRBV5-1 and TRBJ2-1 gives the whole variable domain KAGVTQTPRYLIKTRGQQVTLSCSPISGHRSVSWYQQTPGQGLQFLFEYFSETQRNKGNFPGRFSGRQFSNSRSEMNVSTLELGDSALYLCASSLRGQPSYNEQFFGPGTRLTVL.

The V call is TRBV19, the J call TRBJ2-3, with D unresolved. Trimming removed 4 bases at V and 2 bases at J, with 10 bases between. The CDR3 extends over 14 amino acids. CDR1 LNHDA and CDR2 SQIVND come from the germline V gene (reference sequence). The DNA for the CDR3 is TGTGCCAGTAGTACGGGTCCGAACACAGATACGCAGTATTTT. Encoded protein: CASSTGPNTDTQYF.

The gene calls are TRBV28 and TRBJ1-1; a possible D gene is TRBD1 (6 bases). V lost 6 bases, J lost 3 bases, and 17 bases lay in between. Per the germline V gene, CDR1 is MDHEN and CDR2 is SYDVKM. The CDR3 contains 15 residues. The CDR3 protein is CASRNREGYDTEAFF. CDR3 in DNA: TGTGCCAGCAGAAACAGGGAGGGTTATGACACTGAAGCTTTCTTT.

The rearrangement joins TRBV6-1 to TRBJ2-7, with D possibly called TRBD1 or TRBD2 (5 bases each). Trimming removed 0 bases at V and 1 base at J, with 13 bases between. From germline, CDR1 is MNHNS and CDR2 SASEGT. This CDR3 is built from 16 residues. This chain's CDR3 is CASSEAMGTGSYEQYF. CDR3 in DNA: TGTGCCAGCAGTGAAGCGATGGGGACGGGGTCCTACGAGCAGTACTTC.

V and J are TRBV27 and TRBJ2-4; the D gene is possibly TRBD2 (6 bases). The CDR3 runs 16 residues. In germline, CDR1 is MNHEY, CDR2 SMNVEV (reference sequence). V was shortened by 5 bases and J by 0 bases, with 14 bases between the two germline ends. CDR3: CASSAGRNLAKNIQYF. Here the CDR3 DNA reads TGTGCCAGCAGTGCGGGACGAAATCTAGCCAAAAACATTCAGTACTTC.

The genes are TRBV28 and TRBJ1-2; D is ambiguous. This CDR3 spans 14 amino acids. Germline V lookup: CDR1 MDHEN, CDR2 SYDVKM. V lost 2 bases, J lost 7 bases, and 14 bases lay in between. The CDR3 nucleotides read TGTGCCAGCAGTTTAAGCGGCGGCCATTCTGGCTACACCTTC. It yields the protein CASSLSGGHSGYTF.

This clone was counted a single time. V is TRBV6-2 or TRBV6-3 and J is TRBJ2-1; D unclear. Trimming took 4 bases from V and 0 from J, leaving 7 bases between them. The germline V gene encodes CDR1 MNHEY and CDR2 SVGEGT. CDR3 length: 14 amino acids. CDR3 coding DNA: TGTGCCAGCAGTTTCAGGAGCTCCTACAATGAGCAGTTCTTC. This codes for CASSFRSSYNEQFF.

The gene calls are TRBV6-4 and TRBJ1-5, with D possibly matching TRBD1 (6 bases). Germline CDR1 reads MRHNA; CDR2 reads SNTAGT. The CDR3 extends over 15 amino acids. Trimming shortened V by 6 bases and J by 7 bases, and 19 bases separated the two germline ends. As DNA, the CDR3 is TGTGCCAGCAGATCCCTTTTGGGGGCTCGCCAGCCCCAGCATTTT. This codes for CASRSLLGARQPQHF.

CDR3 sequence: CASSERGAAGNTIYF. Written as DNA, the CDR3 is TGCGCCAGCAGTGAAAGGGGGGCCGCTGGAAACACCATATATTTT. The genes are TRBV10-2 and TRBJ1-3; TRBD1 is a possible D gene (6 bases). Trimming took 3 bases from V and 2 from J, leaving 11 bases between them. Per the germline V gene, CDR1 is WSHSY and CDR2 is SAAADI. The CDR3 contains 15 residues.

The J gene is TRBJ1-3, the V gene TRBV30, with 9 bases fitting TRBD1. The V segment lost 3 bases and the J segment 0 bases; nucleotides outside the gene matches: 9. Germline CDR1 and CDR2: GTSNPN and SVGIG (reference sequence). This CDR3 is built from 17 residues. The chain's CDR3 is CAWSGGQGDSSGNTIYF. The CDR3 nucleotides are TGTGCCTGGAGCGGGGGACAGGGAGACTCCTCTGGAAACACCATATATTTT.

This clone is a singleton in its sample. This rearrangement joins TRBV7-9 to TRBJ1-1, with a possible D match to TRBD1 (5 bases). The germline gives CDR1 SEHNR, CDR2 FQNEAQ (reference sequence). The CDR3 extends over 17 amino acids. Trimming took off 5 bases at V and 1 base at J, with 20 bases between the two ends. CDR3 nucleotide sequence: TGTGCCAGCAGCACCAGGGACCGCTCTCCAGCGAACACTGAAGCTTTCTTT. This sequence encodes CASSTRDRSPANTEAFF.

The chain couples TRBV23-1 to TRBJ2-4; TRBD1 might be the D (6 bases). TRBV23-1 counts as an open reading frame of uncertain function. The CDR3 sequence is 15 residues long. V lost 7 bases to trimming and J lost 0 bases, with 13 bases between them. CDR3 sequence (DNA): TGCGCCAGCACCACCAGGGGTCTAGCCAAAAACATTCAGTACTTC. Translating gives CASTTRGLAKNIQYF.